This T cell receptor beta chain was observed in a study of blood T cell repertoires in COVID-19. Study-wide background: Samples of COVID-19 (acute and convalescent) were obtained from the United States, Italy and Spain. T cells, B-cell-depleted T cells, or PBMCs provided the cDNA or gDNA that served as material.

In the source study's methods: Counts of nucleated cells, estimated from reference gene primer amplification, were obtained. Profiling relied on immunoSEQ multiplex PCR, and the TCRdb table lists in-frame clones only, not all of them. The DNA gave D and trimming, while V, J and clone size come from that table. The table lists about 200,000 clones, around 86% of them singletons. This clone turned up a few times. The germline V gene has CDR1 SEHNR and CDR2 FQNEAQ (reference sequence). The V end lost 1 base, the J end lost 4 bases, and 19 bases lay between the germline ends. CDR3 size: 17 residues. This chain links TRBV7-9 with TRBJ1-2, with a possible D match to TRBD1 (5 bases). Source material: peripheral blood. The receptor comes from a woman between 45 and 65 years old with COVID-19, enrolled during active disease. This CDR3 is CASSLGRGFAGSYGYTF. The CDR3 nucleotides read TGTGCCAGCAGCTTAGGGAGGGGATTCGCAGGGAGCTATGGCTACACCTTC.